This TCR beta chain originates from a study of beta chain features in type 1 diabetes. For the study at large: Over all samples combined, over 85 million sorted cells were examined.

Unmatched junction bases numbered 9, after V lost 6 bases and J lost 10 bases. Germline CDR1 reads MGHRA; CDR2 reads YSYEKL. This CDR3 contains 14 residues. Each of the sorted populations had a purity greater than 95%. Reverse transcribing all isolated RNA meant expressed TCRB transcripts were sequenced. Profiling relied on immunoSEQ multiplex PCR, and the TCRdb table lists in-frame clones only, not all of them. Found here are about 240,000 clones, about 15% of them singletons; the top ten hold about 0.02%. Study conclusions and caveats: TCRB repertoires of naive, central memory and Treg cells appeared more similar among patients than among healthy donors. There was a moderate but significant shortening of TCRB CDR3s in all four CD4+ subsets of Type 1 diabetes patients.

On this clone: Its target is unknown.

The sequenced sample was naive CD4+ T cells from blood. The receptor was derived from a man aged 30-40 years with type 1 diabetes. The chain links TRBV4-1 to TRBJ1-6; 7 nucleotides match TRBD1. The DNA of the CDR3 is TGCGCCAGCAGTCGACAGGGAATGAGCTCACCCCTCCACTTT. Its translation: CASSRQGMSSPLHF.